These T cell receptor beta chains were read from a single sample in a study of cytomegalovirus exposure and HLA in healthy donors. Sequenced by immunoSEQ multiplex PCR; TCRdb stores in-frame clones only, minus some. The table has around 160,000 clones, roughly 84% seen once. Sequenced material: PBMCs. Receptors were obtained from a woman aged 18-35 years in good health and CMV-seronegative. Each CDR3 is given with its conserved first and last residue. The D gene is left open where the match is weak. Clone size is not always given. Where it is, it says once, few, many or a class for expanded clones.

.,TRBJ2-1,TRBD2,TRBV11-2,TGTGCCAGCAGCCTAGTGGGGGGGACGCACAATGAGCAGTTCTTC,CASSLVGGTHNEQFF
.,TRBJ2-1,TRBD1,TRBV28,TGTGCCAGCAGTCTTAGACAGGGGCGGTTCTTC,CASSLRQGRFF
.,TRBJ2-5,TRBD1,TRBV5-4,TGTGCCAGCAGCAGGGGGACAGGGGCTGCGCGGGGGGCAAAAGAGACCCAGTACTTC,CASSRGTGAARGAKETQYF
once,TRBJ1-2,.,TRBV28,TGTGCCAGCAGTTTATGGGGGCGCTTTTCTGAAGGCTACACCTTC,CASSLWGRFSEGYTF
.,TRBJ1-1,.,TRBV25-1,TGCGCCAGCAGTCGCGTGCAGGGGCGTACAGAAGCTTTCTTT,CASSRVQGRTEAFF
.,TRBJ1-1,TRBD1,TRBV5-1,TGCGCCAGCAGCCCCGACAGGGACCCCGGGGCTTTCTTT,CASSPDRDPGAFF
.,TRBJ2-7,TRBD1,TRBV28,TGTGCCAGCAGTTTAATACTCGGGACCCCAGGGGGCAACGAGCAGTACTTC,CASSLILGTPGGNEQYF
once,TRBJ1-4,.,TRBV6-5,TGTGCCAGCAGAGGTCAGGGGTATAGCAATGAAAAACTGTTTTTT,CASRGQGYSNEKLFF
.,TRBJ2-3,.,TRBV29-1,TGCAGCGTTGAACCAAAACAGGGACATACGCAGTATTTT,CSVEPKQGHTQYF
.,TRBJ1-1,.,TRBV21-1,TGTGCCAGCAGCAAACAGGGGGGCACTGAAGCTTTCTTT,CASSKQGGTEAFF
.,TRBJ1-5,TRBD1,TRBV2,TGTGCCAGCAGGGGAACAGGGGGTTTCAATCAGCCCCAGCATTTT,CASRGTGGFNQPQHF
.,TRBJ1-5,.,TRBV14,TGTGCCAGCAGCCGTCTTTTTCGGGAGACATCTAATCAGCCCCAGCATTTT,CASSRLFRETSNQPQHF
.,TRBJ1-1,.,TRBV5-1,TGCGCCAGCAGCAGACAGACAGGGAACACTGAAGCTTTCTTT,CASSRQTGNTEAFF
few,TRBJ2-3,.,TRBV7-7,TGTGCCAGCAGCTCGTCCCCCGGGACATCGGATACGCAGTATTTT,CASSSSPGTSDTQYF
.,TRBJ2-5,.,TRBV7-6,TGTGCCAGCAGCTTAGCAGGGGTTGAGACCCAGTACTTC,CASSLAGVETQYF
.,TRBJ1-1,TRBD1,TRBV10-3,TGTGCCACAGTGGGACAGCCTAACACTGAAGCTTTCTTT,CATVGQPNTEAFF
.,TRBJ1-4,.,TRBV5-1,TGCGCCAGCAGCTTAAGCTTTGGGGGGACCCGGGAAAAACTGTTTTTT,CASSLSFGGTREKLFF
few,TRBJ1-2,.,TRBV10-2,TGCGCCAGCAGCAGCCAGGGGCCCCCGGGGTATAACTATGGCTACACCTTC,CASSSQGPPGYNYGYTF
.,TRBJ2-5,TRBD2,TRBV10-2,TGCGCCAGCAGCCTTAGCGGGGGGGCGCGGGAGACCCAGTACTTC,CASSLSGGARETQYF
.,TRBJ2-1,.,TRBV6-4,TGTGCCAGCAGTGACCGGGGGAATGAGCAGTTCTTC,CASSDRGNEQFF
.,TRBJ1-1,TRBD1,TRBV11-2,TGTGCCAGCAGCCCAAGGACAGGGGAGGTTAACACTGAAGCTTTCTTT,CASSPRTGEVNTEAFF
.,TRBJ2-5,TRBD1,TRBV5-1,TGCGCCAGCAGCTTGGCCGGGACAGGAGGTGTGTGGCAAGAGACCCAGTACTTC,CASSLAGTGGVWQETQYF
once,TRBJ2-1,.,TRBV21-1,TGTGCCAGCAGCAAGGCGGGCCATTCGGTAGCGGGGGAGACCAATGAGCAGTTCTTC,CASSKAGHSVAGETNEQFF
.,TRBJ2-5,TRBD2,TRBV10-2,TGCGCCAGCAGCAAACTAGCGATAGAGACCCAGTACTTC,CASSKLAIETQYF
.,TRBJ1-5,.,TRBV6-5,TGTGCCAGCAGGGGGGGGGTCAATCAGCCCCAGCATTTT,CASRGGVNQPQHF
.,TRBJ1-1,.,TRBV2,TGTGCCAGCAGGTACCATATTGGGGGCGGCACTGAAGCTTTCTTT,CASRYHIGGGTEAFF
.,TRBJ1-1,.,TRBV5-1,TGCGCCAGCAGCTTTTCAGAGAACACTGAAGCTTTCTTT,CASSFSENTEAFF
once,TRBJ2-2,.,TRBV6-4,TGTGCCAGCACCTCCGGGACTGGCAACACCGGGGAGCTGTTTTTT,CASTSGTGNTGELFF
.,TRBJ2-3,TRBD2,TRBV2,TGTGCCAGCAGTGGGACTAGCGGGGGATACACAGATACGCAGTATTTT,CASSGTSGGYTDTQYF
.,TRBJ2-1,.,TRBV6-6,TGTGCCAGCAGTTACTCGAAGGGGAATGAGCAGTTCTTC,CASSYSKGNEQFF
.,TRBJ1-1,TRBD1,TRBV5-1,TGCGCCAGCATCCCCGAAGTAACAGGGGCGAACACTGAAGCTTTCTTT,CASIPEVTGANTEAFF
.,TRBJ1-1,TRBD1,TRBV10-3,TGTGCCATCAGTGGGACAGGGGTAAGGGGCACTGAAGCTTTCTTT,CAISGTGVRGTEAFF
.,TRBJ2-7,TRBD1,TRBV7-9,TGTGCCAGCAGCTTAGACGGGACAGGGGCGAGGGAGCAGTACTTC,CASSLDGTGAREQYF
.,TRBJ1-2,.,TRBV7-8,TGTGCCAGCAGCTTAGTCGACTGGGGCTACACCTTC,CASSLVDWGYTF
.,TRBJ1-1,.,TRBV13,TGTGCCAGCATCTGGAACACTGAAGCTTTCTTT,CASIWNTEAFF
.,TRBJ2-7,TRBD2,TRBV10-1,TGCGCCAGCAGTGCTGGACTAGCGGGGGGGCAGCAGTACTTC,CASSAGLAGGQQYF
once,TRBJ1-2,.,TRBV5-1,TGCGCCAGCAGCTTGGGACAGGCGAACTATGGCTACACCTTC,CASSLGQANYGYTF
.,TRBJ1-5,TRBD1,TRBV28,TGTGCCAGCAGTTTCTCCGGACAGGGGAATCAGCCCCAGCATTTT,CASSFSGQGNQPQHF
.,TRBJ2-7,.,TRBV28,TGTGCCAGCTGTAGTTGGGCTTACGAGCAGTACTTC,CASCSWAYEQYF
once,TRBJ1-6,TRBD1,TRBV6-5,TGTGCCAGCAGGCGGGGACAGGGGAGTTCACCCCTCCACTTT,CASRRGQGSSPLHF
once,TRBJ1-1,.,TRBV4-1,TGCGCCAGCAGCCAAGGGACACCGAACACTGAAGCTTTCTTT,CASSQGTPNTEAFF
.,TRBJ2-1,TRBD2,TRBV7-9,TGTTCCAGCAGCTTATGGCTAGCGGGGGGCCGGGCCTACAATGAGCAGTTCTTC,CSSSLWLAGGRAYNEQFF
few,TRBJ1-5,.,TRBV11-2,TGTGCCAGCAGCAAAGACAATGGTGGTAATCAGCCCCAGCATTTT,CASSKDNGGNQPQHF
.,TRBJ1-1,TRBD1,TRBV28,TGTGCCAGCAGTTCCCCGGGACAGGCCAACACTGAAGCTTTCTTT,CASSSPGQANTEAFF
once,TRBJ2-7,TRBD1,TRBV18,TGTGCCAGCTCACCGACGGGACAGGGGCTGGTCGAGCAGTACTTC,CASSPTGQGLVEQYF
.,TRBJ2-7,TRBD1,TRBV7-6,TGTGCCAGCAGCTTGGACCCCGGGACAGGGTTGAACGAGCAGTACTTC,CASSLDPGTGLNEQYF
.,TRBJ1-2,.,TRBV28,TGTGCCAGCAGTTTGGGGCAGGGTCGAGGCTACACCTTC,CASSLGQGRGYTF
.,TRBJ2-7,.,TRBV10-3,TGTGCCATCAGGACAGGCACCCCCACCTACGAGCAGTACTTC,CAIRTGTPTYEQYF
.,TRBJ2-7,.,TRBV18,TGTGCCAGCTCACCTACGACACTAGACTACGAGCAGTACTTC,CASSPTTLDYEQYF
.,TRBJ1-1,TRBD1,TRBV7-9,TGTTCCAGCAGCTCCGGACAGGGGGCTGTCACTGAAGCTTTCTTT,CSSSSGQGAVTEAFF
.,TRBJ1-2,TRBD1,TRBV18,TGTGCCAGCTCACCGGACAGGGGGCTAGGTGGCTACACCTTC,CASSPDRGLGGYTF